The source of this TCR beta chain is a study of monozygotic twins with inflammatory bowel disease. TCRdb re-called the 5' RACE reads and catalogs CDR3 proteins one per entry, DNA excluded. Its table records nearly 450,000 distinct CDR3 sequences. As regards this clonotype: Its antigen remains unknown.

Findings and limits, study-wide: IBD patients shared fewer clonotypes with others than healthy twins, especially with disease activity. Using the inverse Simpson index, IBD patients had lower TCRbeta diversity than healthy co-twins.

The CDR3 runs to 17 residues. The sequence came from a human donor with ulcerative colitis or Crohn's disease, or a healthy co-twin of an affected twin (not recorded which). Material for sequencing was blood. This chain joins TRBV12-3 or TRBV12-4 and TRBJ1-6; TCRdb's D gene call, TRBD1, goes unchecked for lack of DNA. The CDR3 region is CASSSAGGNSYNSPLHF.